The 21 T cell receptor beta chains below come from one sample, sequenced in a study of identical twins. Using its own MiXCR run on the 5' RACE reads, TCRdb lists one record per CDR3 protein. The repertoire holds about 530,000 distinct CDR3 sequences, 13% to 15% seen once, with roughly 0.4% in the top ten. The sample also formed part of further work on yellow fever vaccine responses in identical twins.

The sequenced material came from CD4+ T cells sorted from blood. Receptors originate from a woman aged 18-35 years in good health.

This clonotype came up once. In DNA, the CDR3 is TGTGCCAGCAGCGTCTTACCGGGACAGGGAATCTACGAGCAGTACTTC. Its protein product is CASSVLPGQGIYEQYF. The chain uses TRBV5-6 and TRBJ2-7, with TRBD1 matching 9 bases. Unmatched junction bases numbered 11, after V lost 4 bases and J lost 3 bases. The CDR3 covers 16 residues. CDR1 and CDR2 (germline): SGHDT, YYEEEE.

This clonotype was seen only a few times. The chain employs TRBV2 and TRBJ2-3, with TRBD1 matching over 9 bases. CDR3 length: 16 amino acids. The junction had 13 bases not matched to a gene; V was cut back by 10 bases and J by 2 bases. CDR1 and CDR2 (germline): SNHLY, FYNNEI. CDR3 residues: CAIKAGTGKITDTQYF. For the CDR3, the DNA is TGTGCCATCAAGGCGGGGACAGGGAAGATCACAGATACGCAGTATTTT.

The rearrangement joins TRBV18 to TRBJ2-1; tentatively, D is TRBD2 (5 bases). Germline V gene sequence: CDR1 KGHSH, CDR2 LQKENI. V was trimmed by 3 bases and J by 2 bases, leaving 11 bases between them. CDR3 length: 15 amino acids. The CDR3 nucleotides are TGTGCCAGCTCACCCCGGGGAAAAACCTACAATGAGCAGTTCTTC. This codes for CASSPRGKTYNEQFF.

The CDR3 protein is CAISFSIQETQYF. The CDR3 DNA reads as TGTGCCATCAGTTTCAGTATTCAAGAGACCCAGTACTTC. This chain links TRBV10-3 with TRBJ2-5; no clear D. V dropped 5 bases and J dropped 2 bases, with 9 bases sitting between them. Germline V gene sequence: CDR1 ENHRY, CDR2 SYGVKD. This CDR3 is built from 13 residues.

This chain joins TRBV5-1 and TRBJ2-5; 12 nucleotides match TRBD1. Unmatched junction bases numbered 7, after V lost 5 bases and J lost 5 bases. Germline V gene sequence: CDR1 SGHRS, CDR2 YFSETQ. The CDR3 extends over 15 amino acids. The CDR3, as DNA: TGCGCCAGCAGGGGGGACAGGGGGCCCTTTGAGACCCAGTACTTC. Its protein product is CASRGDRGPFETQYF.

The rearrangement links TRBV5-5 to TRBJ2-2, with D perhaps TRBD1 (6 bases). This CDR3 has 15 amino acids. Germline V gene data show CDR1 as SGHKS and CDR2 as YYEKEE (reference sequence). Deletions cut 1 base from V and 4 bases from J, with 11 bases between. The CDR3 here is CASSLILGGTGELFF. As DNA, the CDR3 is TGTGCCAGCAGCTTGATACTAGGGGGCACCGGGGAGCTGTTTTTT.

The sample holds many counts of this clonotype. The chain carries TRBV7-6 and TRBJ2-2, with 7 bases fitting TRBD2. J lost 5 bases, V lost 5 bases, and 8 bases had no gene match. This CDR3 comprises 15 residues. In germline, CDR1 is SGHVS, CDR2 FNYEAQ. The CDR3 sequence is CASSPAGVGTGELFF. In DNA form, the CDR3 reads TGTGCCAGCAGCCCCGCGGGAGTAGGGACCGGGGAGCTGTTTTTT.

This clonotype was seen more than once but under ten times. CDR3 region: CASSSPNRDEKLFF. The DNA of the CDR3 is TGTGCCAGCAGCTCCCCAAACAGGGATGAAAAACTGTTTTTT. This rearrangement joins TRBV7-9 to TRBJ1-4; D is possibly TRBD1 (6 bases). There are 14 residues in the CDR3. From germline, CDR1 is SEHNR and CDR2 FQNEAQ (reference sequence). V was trimmed by 4 bases and J by 6 bases, leaving 12 bases between them.

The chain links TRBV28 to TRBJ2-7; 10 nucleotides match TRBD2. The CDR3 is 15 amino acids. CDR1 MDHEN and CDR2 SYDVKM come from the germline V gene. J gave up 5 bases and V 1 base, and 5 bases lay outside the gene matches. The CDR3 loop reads CASSLLRTSGNEQYF. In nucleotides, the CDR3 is TGTGCCAGCAGTTTATTGAGGACTAGCGGCAACGAGCAGTACTTC.

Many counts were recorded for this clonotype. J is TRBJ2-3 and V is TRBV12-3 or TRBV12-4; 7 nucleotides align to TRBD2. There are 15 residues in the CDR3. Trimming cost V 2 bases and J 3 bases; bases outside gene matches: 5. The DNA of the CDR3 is TGTGCCAGCAGTTTAAGAGCGGGGCAGACAGATACGCAGTATTTT. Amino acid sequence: CASSLRAGQTDTQYF.

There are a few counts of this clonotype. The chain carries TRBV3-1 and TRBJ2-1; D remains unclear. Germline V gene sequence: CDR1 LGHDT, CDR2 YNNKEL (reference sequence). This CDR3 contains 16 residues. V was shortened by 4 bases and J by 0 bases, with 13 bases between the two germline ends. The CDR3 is CASSLPIRLSYNEQFF. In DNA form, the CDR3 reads TGTGCCAGCAGCCTCCCTATAAGACTCTCCTACAATGAGCAGTTCTTC.

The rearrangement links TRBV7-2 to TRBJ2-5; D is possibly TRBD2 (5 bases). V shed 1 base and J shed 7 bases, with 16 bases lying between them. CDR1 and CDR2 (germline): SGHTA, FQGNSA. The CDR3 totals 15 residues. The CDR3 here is CASSLVVRNRGTQYF. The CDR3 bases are TGTGCCAGCAGCTTAGTAGTTCGAAACCGGGGGACCCAGTACTTC.

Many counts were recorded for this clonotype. CDR3 sequence (DNA): TGCGCCAGCAGCTTGGTAGTCGGAAACACCATATATTTT. Its translation: CASSLVVGNTIYF. This chain links TRBV5-1 with TRBJ1-3, with D unresolved. The length of the CDR3 is 13 residues. Trimming stripped 0 bases from V and 4 bases from J, with 5 bases between. Germline V gene sequence: CDR1 SGHRS, CDR2 YFSETQ.

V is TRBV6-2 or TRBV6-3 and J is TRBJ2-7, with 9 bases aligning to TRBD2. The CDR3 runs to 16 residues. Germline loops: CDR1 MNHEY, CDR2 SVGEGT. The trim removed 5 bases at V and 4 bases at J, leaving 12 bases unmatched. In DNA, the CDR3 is TGTGCCAGCAGTCCCAATCCCCTAGCGGGACCATACGAGCAGTACTTC. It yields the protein CASSPNPLAGPYEQYF.

CDR3 in DNA: TGTGCCACCAGTGATGGCACCTACGAGCAGTACTTC. Translation gives CATSDGTYEQYF. V usage is TRBV24-1 and J usage is TRBJ2-7; D is unresolved. This CDR3 is 12 amino acids long. CDR1 is KGHDR, CDR2 SFDVKD, per germline. The V end lost 3 bases, the J end lost 2 bases, and 4 bases lay between the germline ends.

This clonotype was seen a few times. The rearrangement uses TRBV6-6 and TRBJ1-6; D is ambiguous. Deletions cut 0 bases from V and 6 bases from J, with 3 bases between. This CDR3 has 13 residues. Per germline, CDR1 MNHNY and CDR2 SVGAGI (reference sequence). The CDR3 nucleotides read TGTGCCAGCAGTTACTCTCTTAATTCACCCCTCCACTTT. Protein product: CASSYSLNSPLHF.

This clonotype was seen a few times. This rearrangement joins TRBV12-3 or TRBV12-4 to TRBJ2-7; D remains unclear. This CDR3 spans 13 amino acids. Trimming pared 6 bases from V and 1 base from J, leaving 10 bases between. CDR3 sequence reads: CASRIAGSYEQYF. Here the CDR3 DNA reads TGTGCCAGCAGGATCGCAGGATCCTACGAGCAGTACTTC.

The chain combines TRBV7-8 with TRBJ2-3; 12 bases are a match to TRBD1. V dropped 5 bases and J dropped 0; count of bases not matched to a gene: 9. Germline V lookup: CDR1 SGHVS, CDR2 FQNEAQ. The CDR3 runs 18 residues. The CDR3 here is CASSPGTGGPKSTDTQYF. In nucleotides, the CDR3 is TGTGCCAGCAGCCCCGGGACAGGGGGCCCGAAAAGCACAGATACGCAGTATTTT.

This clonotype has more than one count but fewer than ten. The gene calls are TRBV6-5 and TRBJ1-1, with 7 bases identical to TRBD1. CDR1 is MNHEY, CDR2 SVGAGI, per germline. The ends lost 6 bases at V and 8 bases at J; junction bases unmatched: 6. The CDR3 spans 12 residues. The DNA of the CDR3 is TGTGCCAGCAGCCACGAACAGGGGGAAGCTTTCTTT. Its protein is CASSHEQGEAFF.

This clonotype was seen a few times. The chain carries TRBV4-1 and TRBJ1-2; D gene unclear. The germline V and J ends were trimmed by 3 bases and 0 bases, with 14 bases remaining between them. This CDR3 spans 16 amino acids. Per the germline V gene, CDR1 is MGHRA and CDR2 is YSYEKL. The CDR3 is CASSHDAPGANYGYTF. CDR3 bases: TGCGCCAGCAGCCATGACGCCCCGGGTGCTAACTATGGCTACACCTTC.

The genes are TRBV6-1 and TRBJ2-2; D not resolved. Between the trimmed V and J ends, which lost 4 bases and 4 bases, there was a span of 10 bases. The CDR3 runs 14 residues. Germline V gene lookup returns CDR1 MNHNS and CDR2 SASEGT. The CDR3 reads CASSATRSTGELFF. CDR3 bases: TGTGCCAGCAGTGCTACAAGATCCACCGGGGAGCTGTTTTTT.